This T cell receptor beta chain was recovered during a study of OX40 agonist ivuxolimab in advanced cancers. About the study: Partial responses were achieved by three patients, one with hepatocellular carcinoma and two with cutaneous melanoma.

People who had autoimmune disease history or systemic immunosuppression were excluded. Looked up from germline, CDR1 is LNHDA and CDR2 is SQIVND (reference sequence). V dropped 9 bases and J dropped 5 bases, with 13 bases sitting between them. CDR3 size: 12 residues. The assay was immunoSEQ multiplex PCR, and TCRdb's table has in-frame clones only and misses some. The data hold 82,000 or so clones, with more than 70% observed a single time. The input for sequencing was CD4+ or CD8+ T cells sorted from blood, taken in a trial of the OX40 agonist ivuxolimab. J is TRBJ1-1 and V is TRBV19; no definite D call. This TCR came from an adult with an advanced solid tumor such as melanoma, head and neck, liver or kidney cancer. The CDR3 protein is CASDSRWTEAFF. In DNA, the CDR3 is TGTGCCAGCGATTCGCGATGGACTGAAGCTTTCTTT.